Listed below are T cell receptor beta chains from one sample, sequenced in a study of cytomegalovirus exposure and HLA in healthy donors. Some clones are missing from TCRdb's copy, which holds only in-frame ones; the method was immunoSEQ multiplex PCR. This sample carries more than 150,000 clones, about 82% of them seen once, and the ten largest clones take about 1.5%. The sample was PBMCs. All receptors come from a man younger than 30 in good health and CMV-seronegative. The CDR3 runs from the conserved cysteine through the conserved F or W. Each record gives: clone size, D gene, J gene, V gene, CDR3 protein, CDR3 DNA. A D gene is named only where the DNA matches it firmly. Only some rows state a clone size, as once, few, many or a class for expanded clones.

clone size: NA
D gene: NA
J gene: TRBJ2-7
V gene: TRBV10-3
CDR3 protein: CAISDPGRPTEYEQYF
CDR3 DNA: TGTGCCATCAGTGACCCTGGTCGGCCTACAGAATACGAGCAGTACTTC

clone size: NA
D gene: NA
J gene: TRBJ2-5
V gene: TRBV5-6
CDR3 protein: CASSLGGRGETQYF
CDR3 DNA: TGTGCCAGCAGCTTGGGGGGCAGGGGAGAGACCCAGTACTTC

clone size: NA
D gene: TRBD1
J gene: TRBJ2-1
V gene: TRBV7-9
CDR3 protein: CASSARDRGYNWDEQFF
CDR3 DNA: TGTGCCAGCAGCGCGCGGGACAGGGGCTACAATTGGGATGAGCAGTTCTTC

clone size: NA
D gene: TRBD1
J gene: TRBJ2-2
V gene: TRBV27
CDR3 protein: CASRRTGATNTGELFF
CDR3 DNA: TGTGCCAGCAGGCGGACAGGGGCAACGAACACCGGGGAGCTGTTTTTT

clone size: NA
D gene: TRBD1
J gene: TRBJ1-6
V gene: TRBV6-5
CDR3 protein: CASSYRDRSNSPLHF
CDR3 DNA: TGTGCCAGCAGTTATCGGGACAGGTCCAATTCACCCCTCCACTTT

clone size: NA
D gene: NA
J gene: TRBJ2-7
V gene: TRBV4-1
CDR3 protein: CASSQEGEDEQYF
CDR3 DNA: TGCGCCAGCAGCCAAGAGGGAGAGGACGAGCAGTACTTC

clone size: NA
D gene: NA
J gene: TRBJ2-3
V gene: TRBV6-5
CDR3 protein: CASSYNSPPSTDTQYF
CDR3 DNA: TGTGCCAGCAGTTATAACAGTCCTCCTAGCACAGATACGCAGTATTTT

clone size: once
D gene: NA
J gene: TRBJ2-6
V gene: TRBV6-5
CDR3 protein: CASSYSDARGANVLTF
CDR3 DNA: TGTGCCAGCAGTTACTCAGATGCCCGGGGGGCCAACGTCCTGACTTTC

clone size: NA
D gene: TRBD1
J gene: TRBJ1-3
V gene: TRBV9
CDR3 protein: CASSRQGINTIYF
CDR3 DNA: TGTGCCAGCAGCCGACAGGGAATAAACACCATATATTTT

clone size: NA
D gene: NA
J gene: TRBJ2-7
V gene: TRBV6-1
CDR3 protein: CASSEGGNEQYF
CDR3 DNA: TGTGCCAGCAGTGAAGGAGGAAACGAGCAGTACTTC

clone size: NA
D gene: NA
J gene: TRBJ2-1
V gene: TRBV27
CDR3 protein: CASSFSAGVAGNEQFF
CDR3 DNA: TGTGCCAGCAGTTTCTCAGCGGGTGTGGCTGGCAATGAGCAGTTCTTC

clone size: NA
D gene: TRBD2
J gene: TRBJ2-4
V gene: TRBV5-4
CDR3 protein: CASSLPSGGAKNIQYF
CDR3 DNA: TGTGCCAGCAGCTTACCCAGCGGGGGAGCCAAAAACATTCAGTACTTC

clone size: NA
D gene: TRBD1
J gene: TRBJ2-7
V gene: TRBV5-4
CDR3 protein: CATRTGGREQYF
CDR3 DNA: TGTGCCACCCGGACAGGGGGTCGCGAGCAGTACTTC

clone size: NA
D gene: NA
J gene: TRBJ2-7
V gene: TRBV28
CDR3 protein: CASTAEGTYEQYF
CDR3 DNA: TGTGCCAGCACCGCCGAGGGAACCTACGAGCAGTACTTC

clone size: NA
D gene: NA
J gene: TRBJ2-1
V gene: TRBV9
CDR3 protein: CASSVAERNNEQFF
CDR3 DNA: TGTGCCAGCAGCGTAGCGGAGAGGAACAATGAGCAGTTCTTC

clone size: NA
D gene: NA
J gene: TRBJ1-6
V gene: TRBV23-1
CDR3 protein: CASSQGRRWALHF
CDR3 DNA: TGCGCCAGCAGTCAGGGCAGGCGATGGGCCCTCCACTTT

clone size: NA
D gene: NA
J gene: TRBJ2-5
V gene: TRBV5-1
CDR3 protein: CASRRGTQETQYF
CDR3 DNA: TGCGCCAGCAGACGGGGGACCCAAGAGACCCAGTACTTC

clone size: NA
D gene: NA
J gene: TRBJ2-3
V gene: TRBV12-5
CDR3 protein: CASGLVRGPRGEAIDTQYF
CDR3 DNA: TGTGCTAGTGGTTTGGTACGTGGTCCCCGAGGAGAAGCTATTGACACGCAGTATTTT

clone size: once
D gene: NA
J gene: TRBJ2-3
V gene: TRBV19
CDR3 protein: CASRGLLTDTQYF
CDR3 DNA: TGTGCCAGTAGGGGACTTCTCACAGATACGCAGTATTTT

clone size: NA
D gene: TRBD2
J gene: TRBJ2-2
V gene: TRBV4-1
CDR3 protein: CASSQDATLAGGGELFF
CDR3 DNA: TGCGCCAGCAGCCAAGACGCCACCTTAGCGGGAGGCGGGGAGCTGTTTTTT

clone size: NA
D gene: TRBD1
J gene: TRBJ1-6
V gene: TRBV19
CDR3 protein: CASSMSGQGGSPLHF
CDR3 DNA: TGTGCCAGTAGTATGTCGGGACAGGGAGGTTCACCCCTCCACTTT

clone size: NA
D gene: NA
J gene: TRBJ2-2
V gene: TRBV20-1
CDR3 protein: CSAREGGELFF
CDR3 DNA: TGCAGTGCTAGGGAGGGCGGGGAGCTGTTTTTT

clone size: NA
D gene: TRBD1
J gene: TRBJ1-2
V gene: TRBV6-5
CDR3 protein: CASSPTGENYGYTF
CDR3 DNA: TGTGCCAGCAGCCCGACAGGGGAGAACTATGGCTACACCTTC

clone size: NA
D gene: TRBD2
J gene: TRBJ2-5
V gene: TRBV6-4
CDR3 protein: CASSSLREVRETQYF
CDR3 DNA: TGTGCCAGCAGTTCTCTCCGGGAGGTTCGAGAGACCCAGTACTTC

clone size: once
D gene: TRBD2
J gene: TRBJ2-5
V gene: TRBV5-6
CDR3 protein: CASSGATAGGFQETQYF
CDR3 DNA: TGTGCCAGCAGCGGGGCGACAGCGGGAGGGTTCCAAGAGACCCAGTACTTC

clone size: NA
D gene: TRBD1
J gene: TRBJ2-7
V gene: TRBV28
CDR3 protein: CASTQTGGTYEQYF
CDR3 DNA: TGTGCCAGCACCCAGACAGGGGGGACCTACGAGCAGTACTTC

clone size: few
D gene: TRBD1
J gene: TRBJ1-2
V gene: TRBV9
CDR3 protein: CASRDRVDGYTF
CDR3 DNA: TGTGCCAGCAGGGACAGGGTCGATGGCTACACCTTC

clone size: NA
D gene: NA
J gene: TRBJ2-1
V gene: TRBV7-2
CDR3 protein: CASSLPHSEQFF
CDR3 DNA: TGTGCCAGCAGCTTACCTCACTCTGAGCAGTTCTTC

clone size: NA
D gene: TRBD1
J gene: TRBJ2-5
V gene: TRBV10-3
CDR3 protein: CAISERTTGGSETQYF
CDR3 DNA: TGTGCCATCAGTGAGCGAACGACAGGGGGTTCGGAGACCCAGTACTTC

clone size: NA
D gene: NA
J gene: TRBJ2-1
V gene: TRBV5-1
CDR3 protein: CASSRDKSSYNEQFF
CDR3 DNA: TGCGCCAGCAGCCGGGACAAGAGCTCCTACAATGAGCAGTTCTTC

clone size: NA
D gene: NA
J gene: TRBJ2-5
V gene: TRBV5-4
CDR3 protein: CASSLYQETQYF
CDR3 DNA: TGTGCCAGCAGCCTGTACCAAGAGACCCAGTACTTC

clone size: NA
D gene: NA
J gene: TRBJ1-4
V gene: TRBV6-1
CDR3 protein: CASRRSNEKLFF
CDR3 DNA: TGTGCCAGCAGGAGGTCTAATGAAAAACTGTTTTTT

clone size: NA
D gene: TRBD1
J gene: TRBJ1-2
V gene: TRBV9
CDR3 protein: CASSVGGDRGGYTF
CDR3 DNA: TGTGCCAGCAGCGTAGGGGGGGACAGGGGAGGCTACACCTTC

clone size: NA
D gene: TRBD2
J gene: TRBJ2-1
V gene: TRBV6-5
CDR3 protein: CASSYSGLAGGGEQFF
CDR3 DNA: TGTGCCAGCAGTTACTCCGGGCTAGCGGGAGGGGGGGAGCAGTTCTTC

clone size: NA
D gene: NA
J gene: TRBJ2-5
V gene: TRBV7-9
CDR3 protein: CSSRASGETQYF
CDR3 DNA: TGTTCCAGCCGCGCATCCGGGGAGACCCAGTACTTC

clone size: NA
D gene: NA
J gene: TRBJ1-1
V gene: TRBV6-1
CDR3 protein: CASSYGARTVGAFF
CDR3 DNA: TGTGCCAGCAGTTATGGGGCCCGGACGGTCGGAGCTTTCTTT

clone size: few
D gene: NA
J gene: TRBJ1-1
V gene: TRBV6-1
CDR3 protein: CAGRRGLNTEAFF
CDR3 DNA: TGTGCCGGAAGGAGGGGCCTTAACACTGAAGCTTTCTTT

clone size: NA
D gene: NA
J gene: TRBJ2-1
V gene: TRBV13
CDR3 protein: CASSLNSLAGVGEQFF
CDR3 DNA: TGTGCCAGCAGCTTAAATTCTCTAGCAGGAGTGGGAGAGCAGTTCTTC

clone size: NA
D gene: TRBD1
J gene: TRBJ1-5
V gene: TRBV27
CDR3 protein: CASSPRDRGRSNQPQHF
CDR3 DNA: TGTGCCAGCAGCCCCCGGGACAGGGGGAGGAGCAATCAGCCCCAGCATTTT

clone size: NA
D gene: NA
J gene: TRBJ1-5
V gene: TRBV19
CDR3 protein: CASSIGQDSNQPQHF
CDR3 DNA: TGTGCCAGTAGTATAGGACAGGATAGCAATCAGCCCCAGCATTTT

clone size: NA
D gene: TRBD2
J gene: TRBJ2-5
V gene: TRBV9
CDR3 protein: CASSVAAGAGETQYF
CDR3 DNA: TGTGCCAGCAGCGTAGCAGCGGGAGCGGGGGAGACCCAGTACTTC

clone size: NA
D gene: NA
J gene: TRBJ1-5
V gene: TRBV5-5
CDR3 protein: CASSFDTSNQPQHF
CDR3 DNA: TGTGCCAGCAGCTTTGACACCAGCAATCAGCCCCAGCATTTT

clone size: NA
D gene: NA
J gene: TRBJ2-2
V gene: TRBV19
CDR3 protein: CACRGAGETVTGELFF
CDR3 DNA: TGTGCCTGCCGGGGGGCGGGGGAGACGGTCACCGGGGAGCTGTTTTTT

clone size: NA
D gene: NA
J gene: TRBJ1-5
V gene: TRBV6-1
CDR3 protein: CASSEGNRVTGKYKPQHF
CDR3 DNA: TGTGCCAGCAGTGAAGGGAACAGGGTAACGGGCAAGTATAAGCCCCAGCATTTT

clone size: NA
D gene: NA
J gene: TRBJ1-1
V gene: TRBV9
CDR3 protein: CASSIIQDTEAFF
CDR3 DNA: TGTGCCAGCAGCATAATACAGGACACTGAAGCTTTCTTT

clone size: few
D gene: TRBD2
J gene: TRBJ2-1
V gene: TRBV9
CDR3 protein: CASSSGLAAYNEQFF
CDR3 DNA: TGTGCCAGCAGCTCCGGACTAGCGGCTTACAATGAGCAGTTCTTC